Below are 2 T cell receptor beta chains sequenced from a single sample in a study of regulatory T cells in long-lasting Graves disease. Investigators prepared the TCR beta libraries by applying iRepertoire HTBI primers and Arm-PCR of CDR3 regions. One entry per CDR3 protein, called by TCRdb with MiXCR from the multiplex PCR reads. The table includes some 250,000 distinct CDR3 sequences, about 18% detected once. Time point given: newly diagnosed GD, antithyroid drugs for less than 3 months. Extracted RNA from PBMCs served as the source of the TCR library. Separately, the same data were catalogued under a study of T cells in Graves' hyperthyroidism and ophthalmopathy.

This specimen was peripheral blood mononuclear cells (PBMCs), taken at new diagnosis, from a patient treated with antithyroid drugs. The receptors come from a woman aged 25 to 39 with Graves disease.

This clonotype has ten or more counts. V gene TRBV7-2 combines with J gene TRBJ1-6, with 9 bases lining up with TRBD1. Germline lookup yields CDR1 SGHTA and CDR2 FQGNSA. The V and J ends lost 6 bases and 4 bases, in that order; junction bases with no gene match: 7. There are 16 residues in the CDR3. CDR3 sequence (DNA): TGTGCCAGCAGACCCAAACAGGGGGCTTATAATTCACCCCTCCACTTT. Protein: CASRPKQGAYNSPLHF.

In its sample, this clonotype was seen many times. The chain links TRBV3-1 to TRBJ1-1; 7 nucleotides align to TRBD1. The CDR3 loop spans 14 amino acids. CDR1 and CDR2 (germline): LGHDT, YNNKEL (reference sequence). The V gene end was trimmed by 2 bases and the J gene end by 4 bases; junction bases not matched to a gene: 4. The CDR3 sequence is CASSQTTGFTEAFF. The CDR3 nucleotides are TGTGCCAGCAGCCAAACGACAGGGTTCACTGAAGCTTTCTTT.